The 20 T cell receptor beta chains below all came from one sample that was sequenced in a study of OX40 agonist ivuxolimab in advanced cancers. Clones were sequenced by immunoSEQ multiplex PCR, and TCRdb holds only the in-frame ones, with some missing. The data contain about 61,000 clones, roughly 87% of them singletons. Source: CD4+ or CD8+ T cells sorted from blood, taken in a trial of the OX40 agonist ivuxolimab. All receptors come from an adult with an advanced solid tumor such as melanoma, head and neck, liver or kidney cancer.

This chain links TRBV2 with TRBJ2-5, with D perhaps matching TRBD2 (6 bases). Looked up from germline, CDR1 is SNHLY and CDR2 is FYNNEI. With 8 bases removed from V and 5 bases from J, the gap between germline ends came to 24 bases. The CDR3 length is 16 residues. CDR3 sequence reads: CASGREASASGETQYF. The CDR3 DNA sequence: TGTGCCAGCGGGAGAGAGGCTAGCGCCTCTGGGGAGACCCAGTACTTC.

The gene calls are TRBV5-4 and TRBJ2-2; 7 nucleotides agree with TRBD1. After removal of 6 bases from V and 5 bases from J, the junction contained 7 bases not matched to a gene. This CDR3 region has 14 residues. Germline CDR1 SGHNT, CDR2 YYREEE (reference sequence). The CDR3 sequence is CASTSGQITGELFF. CDR3 in DNA: TGTGCCAGCACCTCGGGACAGATAACCGGGGAGCTGTTTTTT.

The V and J genes are TRBV14 and TRBJ2-7, with 9 bases matching TRBD1. The germline V gene has CDR1 SGHDN and CDR2 FVKESK. Trimming removed 1 base from V and 9 bases from J; junction bases left unmatched: 7. This CDR3 is 14 amino acids long. The CDR3 DNA sequence: TGTGCCAGCAGCCAAGTGGACAGGGGAGGTGTGCAGTACTTC. As protein: CASSQVDRGGVQYF.

This clone was seen just once. The chain has TRBV5-1 and TRBJ2-1; 11 bases fit TRBD1. After removal of 0 bases from V and 7 bases from J, the junction contained 3 bases not matched to a gene. This CDR3 is built from 15 residues. Germline V gene sequence: CDR1 SGHRS, CDR2 YFSETQ. The DNA of the CDR3 is TGCGCCAGCAGCTTGGTAGGACAGGGGGCGAATGAGCAGTTCTTC. Its protein is CASSLVGQGANEQFF.

The chain is built from TRBV28 and TRBJ2-5; 8 bases are shared with TRBD2. The CDR3 extends over 13 amino acids. J lost 5 bases, V lost 3 bases, and 2 bases had no gene match. The germline V gene has CDR1 MDHEN and CDR2 SYDVKM. CDR3 region: CASSFGGAETQYF. The DNA for the CDR3 is TGTGCCAGCAGTTTCGGGGGGGCGGAGACCCAGTACTTC.

CDR3 protein: CASSLVAGEKTQYF. The CDR3 bases are TGTGCCAGCAGCTTAGTGGCTGGGGAAAAGACCCAGTACTTC. The genes are TRBV11-2 and TRBJ2-5; D not certain. The CDR3 is 14 amino acids. V dropped 1 base and J dropped 6 bases, with 12 bases sitting between them. Looked up from germline, CDR1 is SGHAT and CDR2 is FQNNGV.

This chain connects TRBV6-4 to TRBJ1-2; D is unclear. V lost 4 bases and J lost 8, with 17 bases in between. Germline V gene data show CDR1 as MRHNA and CDR2 as SNTAGT. The CDR3 length is 14 residues. This CDR3 is CASSAEARVGGYTF. CDR3 sequence (DNA): TGTGCCAGCAGTGCGGAGGCCCGAGTAGGGGGCTACACCTTC.

The chain has TRBV5-4 and TRBJ1-5; TRBD1 aligns across 8 bases. The CDR3 length is 14 residues. The germline CDR1 and CDR2 sequences are SGHNT and YYREEE (reference sequence). Trimming cost V 0 bases and J 7 bases; bases outside gene matches: 3. The CDR3, as DNA: TGTGCCAGCAGCTTGGGAACAGGGGGGCAGCCCCAGCATTTT. It yields the protein CASSLGTGGQPQHF.

V gene TRBV18 combines with J gene TRBJ2-7; 7 nucleotides agree with TRBD1. The CDR3 loop spans 16 amino acids. After removal of 3 bases from V and 5 bases from J, the junction contained 13 bases not matched to a gene. Germline V lookup: CDR1 KGHSH, CDR2 LQKENI. The CDR3 DNA reads TGTGCCAGCTCACCCCCCCGACAGGGAGTCATCCACGAGCAGTACTTC. Its translation is CASSPPRQGVIHEQYF.

The chain uses TRBV7-2 and TRBJ2-2, with TRBD1 identical over 8 bases. The CDR3 is made up of 16 amino acids. V trimming: 1 base; J trimming: 3 bases; junction bases outside the gene matches: 4. CDR1 SGHTA and CDR2 FQGNSA come from the germline V gene. CDR3 nucleotide sequence: TGTGCCAGCAGCTTAGGCCAGGGGGCAGACACCGGGGAGCTGTTTTTT. Translated: CASSLGQGADTGELFF. Full variable domain (outside the CDR3, taken from reference TRBV7-2 and TRBJ2-2): GAGVSQSPSNKVTEKGKDVELRCDPISGHTALYWYRQSLGQGLEFLIYFQGNSAPDKSGLPSDRFSAERTGGSVSTLTIQRTQQEDSAVYLCASSLGQGADTGELFFGEGSRLTVL.

This clone appeared a single time. The chain is built from TRBV4-2 and TRBJ2-3, with 8 positions matching TRBD2. CDR3 length: 18 residues. Germline trimming cut 0 bases from V and 0 bases from J; bases unmatched to any gene: 8. Germline V CDR1 and CDR2: LGHNA, YNFKEQ. CDR3 coding DNA: TGTGCCAGCAGCCAAGAATGGTTCGGCGGGGGGAGCACAGATACGCAGTATTTT. Translation: CASSQEWFGGGSTDTQYF.

The chain's CDR3 is CASRPINGGDNSPLHF. The CDR3 DNA is TGTGCCAGCAGGCCCATAAATGGGGGGGATAATTCACCCCTCCACTTT. V is TRBV28 and J is TRBJ1-6, with D possibly TRBD1 on 5 matching bases. Trimming took off 6 bases at V and 5 bases at J, with 17 bases between the two ends. There are 16 residues in the CDR3. Germline V gene data show CDR1 as MDHEN and CDR2 as SYDVKM.

This rearrangement joins TRBV6-1 to TRBJ2-3, with 13 nucleotides matching TRBD2. Per the germline V gene, CDR1 is MNHNS and CDR2 is SASEGT. After removal of 4 bases from V and 6 bases from J, the junction contained 7 bases not matched to a gene. This CDR3 contains 16 residues. The CDR3 loop reads CASSVHGTSGVDTQYF. CDR3 sequence (DNA): TGTGCCAGCAGTGTACACGGGACTAGCGGGGTTGATACGCAGTATTTT.

The CDR3 DNA reads as TGTGCCAGCAATTCCGCCGGGACAGACTCCTACGAGCAGTACTTC. It is translated as CASNSAGTDSYEQYF. V and J are TRBV28 and TRBJ2-7, with 7 positions matching TRBD1. V shed 7 bases, J shed 0 bases, and the junction held 9 bases outside the gene matches. The CDR3 sequence is 15 residues long. Germline loops: CDR1 MDHEN, CDR2 SYDVKM.

This chain connects TRBV13 to TRBJ2-2, with no clear D. Trimming stripped 0 bases from V and 7 bases from J, with 12 bases between. The CDR3 loop spans 15 amino acids. The germline gives CDR1 PRHDT, CDR2 FYEKMQ (reference sequence). CDR3 residues: CASSLGTDQGGELFF. As DNA, the CDR3 is TGTGCCAGCAGCTTAGGAACAGATCAAGGCGGGGAGCTGTTTTTT.

This chain connects TRBV7-8 to TRBJ1-4; D unclear. Germline CDR1 is SGHVS and CDR2 is FQNEAQ. V was pared by 5 bases and J by 8 bases, with 12 bases between. This CDR3 contains 13 residues. CDR3: CASSPAPLEKLFF. The CDR3 region has the DNA TGTGCCAGCAGCCCAGCCCCGCTGGAAAAACTGTTTTTT.

The rearrangement joins TRBV28 to TRBJ1-2; no firm D call. This CDR3 spans 15 amino acids. The ends were cut back, 2 bases at V and 4 bases at J, with 14 bases in the middle. Germline CDR1 reads MDHEN; CDR2 reads SYDVKM. The CDR3 spells CASSLVLSVGYGYTF. The CDR3, as DNA: TGTGCCAGCAGTTTAGTTTTGTCGGTCGGCTATGGCTACACCTTC.

The chain is built from TRBV7-9 and TRBJ1-2; D gene uncertain. This CDR3 spans 16 amino acids. The V end lost 1 base, the J end lost 5 bases, and 17 bases lay between the germline ends. Looked up from germline, CDR1 is SEHNR and CDR2 is FQNEAQ (reference sequence). This CDR3 reads CASSLGVRHPKYGYTF. Written as DNA, the CDR3 is TGTGCCAGCAGCTTAGGGGTTAGACATCCGAAGTATGGCTACACCTTC. The entire variable domain, with the rest obtained from reference TRBV7-9 and TRBJ1-2, is as follows: DTGVSQNPRHKITKRGQNVTFRCDPISEHNRLYWYRQTLGQGPEFLTYFQNEAQLEKSRLLSDRFSAERPKGSFSTLEIQRTEQGDSAMYLCASSLGVRHPKYGYTFGSGTRLTVV.

This clone appeared a few times. This chain uses TRBV28 with TRBJ1-3; D call uncertain. The CDR3 has 15 residues. Deletions cut 5 bases from V and 0 bases from J, with 11 bases between. Germline V gene sequence: CDR1 MDHEN, CDR2 SYDVKM. The CDR3 DNA reads TGTGCCAGCAGTACGACCACTTCCTCTGGAAACACCATATATTTT. Protein sequence: CASSTTTSSGNTIYF.

The rearrangement links TRBV7-9 to TRBJ1-2; TRBD1 might be the D (5 bases). The CDR3 totals 15 residues. V lost 6 bases to trimming and J lost 0 bases, with 14 bases between them. Germline V gene data show CDR1 as SEHNR and CDR2 as FQNEAQ (reference sequence). The DNA of the CDR3 is TGTGCCAGCAGTCAGGGCGCCGCAACTAACTATGGCTACACCTTC. This translates into CASSQGAATNYGYTF.